The 5 T cell receptor beta chains reported below all come from one sample, sequenced in a study of regulatory T cells in long-lasting Graves disease. Arm-PCR of CDR3 regions and iRepertoire HTBI primers were the basis on which TCR beta libraries were built. Using its own MiXCR run on the multiplex PCR reads, TCRdb lists one record per CDR3 protein. The data contain some 250,000 distinct CDR3 sequences, around 19% of them singletons. The time point here: newly diagnosed GD, antithyroid drugs for less than 3 months. Isolated PBMC RNA provided the starting material for the TCR library. This specimen consisted of peripheral blood mononuclear cells (PBMCs), obtained at new diagnosis, from a patient treated with antithyroid drugs. These receptors came from a female donor with Graves disease.

This clonotype was counted at least ten times. This sequence joins TRBV7-9 and TRBJ2-7, with D uncertain. The CDR3 has 13 residues. V lost 1 base and J lost 4, with 8 bases in between. The germline V gene has CDR1 SEHNR and CDR2 FQNEAQ (reference sequence). CDR3 bases: TGTGCCAGCAGCTTAGTGGGCGGTTACGAGCAGTACTTC. Its protein product is CASSLVGGYEQYF.

Comment on this clonotype: This probably arose from a read error, given a far larger clone one base away. The CDR3 nucleotides are TGTCCCAGCAGCTTGCGTAGGGCAGCGGGAGGGGTAGATACGCAGTATTTT. Translated: CPSSLRRAAGGVDTQYF. The rearrangement links TRBV7-2 to TRBJ2-3; 10 bases map to TRBD2. The CDR3 loop spans 17 amino acids. Germline CDR1 SGHTA, CDR2 FQGNSA.

This clonotype was seen ten or more times. The chain has TRBV6-1 and TRBJ2-2, with unresolved D. The CDR3 contains 14 residues. Germline CDR1 MNHNS, CDR2 SASEGT. V was pared by 4 bases and J by 0 bases, with 6 bases between. The DNA of the CDR3 is TGTGCCAGCAGTGTGACTGCGAACACCGGGGAGCTGTTTTTT. Amino acid sequence: CASSVTANTGELFF.

This clonotype was seen only a few times. The chain is built from TRBV28 and TRBJ2-2; possibly TRBD1 or TRBD2 for D (7 bases each). CDR1 is MDHEN, CDR2 SYDVKM, per germline. The ends were cut back, 2 bases at V and 8 bases at J, with 12 bases in the middle. The CDR3 has 14 residues. CDR3: CASSLQGGFGELFF. The CDR3 nucleotides are TGTGCCAGCAGTTTACAGGGGGGGTTTGGGGAGCTGTTTTTT.

The chain uses TRBV4-1 and TRBJ1-5, with 8 bases fitting TRBD1. This CDR3 has 17 amino acids. Germline V CDR1 and CDR2: MGHRA, YSYEKL. J gave up 6 bases and V 1 base, and 11 bases lay outside the gene matches. In nucleotides, the CDR3 is TGCGCCAGCAGCCAAGTCCGAGCAGGGGGCGCGGGTCAGCCCCAGCATTTT. This encodes CASSQVRAGGAGQPQHF.